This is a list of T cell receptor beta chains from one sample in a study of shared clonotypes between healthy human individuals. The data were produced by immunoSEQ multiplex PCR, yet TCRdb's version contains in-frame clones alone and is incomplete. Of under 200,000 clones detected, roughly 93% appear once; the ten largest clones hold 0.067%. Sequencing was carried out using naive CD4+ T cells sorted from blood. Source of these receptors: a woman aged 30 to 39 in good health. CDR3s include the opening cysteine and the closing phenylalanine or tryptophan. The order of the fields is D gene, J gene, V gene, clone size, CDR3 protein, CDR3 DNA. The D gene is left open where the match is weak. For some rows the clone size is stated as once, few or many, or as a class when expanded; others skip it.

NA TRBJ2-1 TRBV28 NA CASTGTGPMSEQFF TGTGCCAGCACGGGGACGGGACCCATGAGTGAGCAGTTCTTC
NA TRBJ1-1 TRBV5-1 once CASSAGVLGGRNTEAFF TGCGCCAGCAGCGCGGGGGTGTTGGGAGGCAGGAACACTGAAGCTTTCTTT
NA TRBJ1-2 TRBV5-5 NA CASSGGGTGSLLNGYTF TGTGCCAGCAGCGGGGGTGGGACCGGGAGCCTGCTAAATGGCTACACCTTC
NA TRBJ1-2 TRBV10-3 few CAISEAPTGNYGYTF TGTGCCATCAGTGAGGCCCCAACAGGGAACTATGGCTACACCTTC
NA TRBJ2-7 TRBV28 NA CASSQTYEQYF TGTGCCAGCAGTCAAACTTACGAGCAGTACTTC
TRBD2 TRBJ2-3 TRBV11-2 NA CASSSRAGTSGRGLDTQYF TGTGCCAGCAGCTCCAGAGCCGGGACTAGCGGGAGGGGTTTAGATACGCAGTATTTT
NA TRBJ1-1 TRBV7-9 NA CASSLFAEAEAFF TGTGCCAGCAGCTTATTTGCAGAAGCTGAAGCTTTCTTT
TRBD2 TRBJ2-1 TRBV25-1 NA CASSEVAGGVEQFF TGTGCCAGCAGTGAAGTTGCGGGAGGGGTTGAGCAGTTCTTC
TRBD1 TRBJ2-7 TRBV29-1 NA CSVERQGPVSYEQYF TGCAGCGTTGAGAGACAGGGCCCTGTATCCTACGAGCAGTACTTC
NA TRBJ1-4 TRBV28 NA CASSSGTLQEKLFF TGTGCCAGCAGTTCGGGGACGCTACAAGAAAAACTGTTTTTT